Below, 7 T cell receptor beta chains from the same sample are listed, as sequenced in a study of blood T cell repertoires in COVID-19. Produced via immunoSEQ multiplex PCR; TCRdb's table is partial and in-frame only. In the table there are under 130,000 clones, roughly four fifths of which are singletons. The sequenced sample consisted of peripheral blood. The receptor set was obtained from a woman in her seventies with acute or convalescent COVID-19.

The J gene is TRBJ2-5, the V gene TRBV2; D is ambiguous. Trimming pared 8 bases from V and 4 bases from J, leaving 8 bases between. This CDR3 contains 11 residues. CDR1 is SNHLY, CDR2 FYNNEI, per germline. In DNA, the CDR3 is TGTGCCAGCGGTGGCGGAGAGACCCAGTACTTC. The encoded protein is CASGGGETQYF.

V is TRBV19 and J is TRBJ2-3; 14 bases agree with TRBD2. The CDR3 is made up of 18 amino acids. Germline assignment: CDR1 LNHDA and CDR2 SQIVND (reference sequence). The ends lost 5 bases at V and 0 bases at J; junction bases unmatched: 7. The CDR3 DNA reads TGTGCCAGTAGTGGAGGGACTAGCGGGAGCCCTAGCACAGATACGCAGTATTTT. Residues: CASSGGTSGSPSTDTQYF.

The chain combines TRBV7-2 with TRBJ1-6, with 9 positions matching TRBD1. The CDR3 totals 17 residues. Germline trimming cut 1 base from V and 10 bases from J; bases unmatched to any gene: 11. Germline CDR1 is SGHTA and CDR2 is FQGNSA. CDR3 loop: CASSLGPRGTGPSPLHF. CDR3 DNA sequence: TGTGCCAGCAGCTTAGGCCCCCGGGGGACAGGGCCCTCACCCCTCCACTTT.

The genes are TRBV6-5 and TRBJ1-1; no firm D call. Germline loops: CDR1 MNHEY, CDR2 SVGAGI. This CDR3 contains 14 residues. The V and J ends lost 7 bases and 3 bases respectively, with 15 bases between them. The CDR3 coding sequence is TGTGCCAGCAACCCGACGGGAGAGGACACTGAAGCTTTCTTT. This codes for CASNPTGEDTEAFF.

The chain has TRBV7-2 and TRBJ2-3, with D hard to call. Looked up from germline, CDR1 is SGHTA and CDR2 is FQGNSA. V lost 0 bases, J lost 6 bases, and 7 bases lay in between. The CDR3 spans 13 residues. The CDR3 sequence: CASSLAWRDTQYF. For the CDR3, the DNA is TGTGCCAGCAGCTTAGCTTGGCGGGATACGCAGTATTTT. The full variable domain, rest sourced from reference TRBV7-2 and TRBJ2-3, is GAGVSQSPSNKVTEKGKDVELRCDPISGHTALYWYRQSLGQGLEFLIYFQGNSAPDKSGLPSDRFSAERTGGSVSTLTIQRTQQEDSAVYLCASSLAWRDTQYFGPGTRLTVL.

The V call is TRBV6-2 or TRBV6-3, the J call TRBJ2-1, with D possibly matching TRBD1 (5 bases). Looked up from germline, CDR1 is MNHEY and CDR2 is SVGEGT. The CDR3 extends over 13 amino acids. Trimming cost V 5 bases and J 10 bases, with 15 bases left between them. CDR3 in DNA: TGTGCCAGCAGTCTCGGCGGTCAGGGCGAGCAGTTCTTC. Protein sequence: CASSLGGQGEQFF.

The chain links TRBV20-1 to TRBJ2-3, with 11 nucleotides matching TRBD2. The ends lost 4 bases at V and 1 base at J; junction bases unmatched: 13. Per germline, CDR1 DFQATT and CDR2 SNEGSKA (reference sequence). The CDR3 contains 18 residues. CDR3 DNA: TGCAGTGCTACTGATACTAGCGGGAGAGTGTTCGGCACAGATACGCAGTATTTT. Its protein is CSATDTSGRVFGTDTQYF.